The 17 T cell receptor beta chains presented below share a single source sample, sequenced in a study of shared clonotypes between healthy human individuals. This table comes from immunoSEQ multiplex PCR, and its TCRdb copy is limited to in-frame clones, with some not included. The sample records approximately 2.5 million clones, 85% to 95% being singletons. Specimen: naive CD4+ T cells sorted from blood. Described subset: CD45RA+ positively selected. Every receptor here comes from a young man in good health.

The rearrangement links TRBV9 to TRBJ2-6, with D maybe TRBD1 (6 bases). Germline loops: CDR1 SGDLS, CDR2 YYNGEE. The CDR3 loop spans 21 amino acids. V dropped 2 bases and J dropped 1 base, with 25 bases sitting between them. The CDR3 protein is CASSVGHRDTVLKSGANVLTF. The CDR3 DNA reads TGTGCCAGCAGCGTTGGACACCGGGACACTGTTTTAAAATCTGGGGCCAACGTCCTGACTTTC.

The CDR3 region has the DNA TGTGCCAGCAGGGAAACAGGGGGTACATATCCGAACATCAATCAGCCCCAGCATTTT. Translating gives CASRETGGTYPNINQPQHF. V and J are TRBV6-1 and TRBJ1-5; 8 nucleotides match TRBD1. The CDR3 sequence is 19 residues long. Germline lookup yields CDR1 MNHNS and CDR2 SASEGT. J gave up 3 bases and V 6 bases, and 19 bases lay outside the gene matches.

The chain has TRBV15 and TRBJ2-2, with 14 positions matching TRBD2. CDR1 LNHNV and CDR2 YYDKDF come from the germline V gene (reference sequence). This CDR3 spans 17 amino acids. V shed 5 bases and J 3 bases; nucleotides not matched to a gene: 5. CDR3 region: CATSGGLAGVDTGELFF. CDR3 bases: TGTGCCACCAGCGGGGGACTAGCGGGAGTCGACACCGGGGAGCTGTTTTTT.

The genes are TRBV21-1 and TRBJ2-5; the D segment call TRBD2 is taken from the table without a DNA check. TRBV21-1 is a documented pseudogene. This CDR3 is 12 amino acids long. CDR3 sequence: CASIRGTSKEYF. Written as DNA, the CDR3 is TGTGCCAGCATCAGAGGGACTTCGAAGGAGTACTTC.

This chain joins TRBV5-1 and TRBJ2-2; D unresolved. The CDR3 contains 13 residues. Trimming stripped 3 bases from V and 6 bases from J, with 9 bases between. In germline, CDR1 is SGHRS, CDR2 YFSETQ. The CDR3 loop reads CASSSLYAGELFF. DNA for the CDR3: TGCGCCAGCAGCTCCCTTTACGCCGGGGAGCTGTTTTTT.

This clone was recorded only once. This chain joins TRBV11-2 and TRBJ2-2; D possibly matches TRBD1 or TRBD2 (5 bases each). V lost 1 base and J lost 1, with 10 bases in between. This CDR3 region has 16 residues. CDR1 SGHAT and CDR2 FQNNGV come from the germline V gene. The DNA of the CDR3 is TGTGCCAGCAGCTTAGTAGGGGCGGGGAACACCGGGGAGCTGTTTTTT. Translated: CASSLVGAGNTGELFF.

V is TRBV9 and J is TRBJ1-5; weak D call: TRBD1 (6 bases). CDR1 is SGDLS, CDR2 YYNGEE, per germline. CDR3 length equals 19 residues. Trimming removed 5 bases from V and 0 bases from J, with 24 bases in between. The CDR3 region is CASRVKDRTPGDSNQPQHF. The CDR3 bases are TGTGCCAGCAGAGTGAAAGACAGGACCCCTGGCGATAGCAATCAGCCCCAGCATTTT. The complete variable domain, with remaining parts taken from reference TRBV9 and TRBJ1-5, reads DSGVTQTPKHLITATGQRVTLRCSPRSGDLSVYWYQQSLDQGLQFLIQYYNGEERAKGNILERFSAQQFPDLHSELNLSSLELGDSALYFCASRVKDRTPGDSNQPQHFGDGTRLSIL.

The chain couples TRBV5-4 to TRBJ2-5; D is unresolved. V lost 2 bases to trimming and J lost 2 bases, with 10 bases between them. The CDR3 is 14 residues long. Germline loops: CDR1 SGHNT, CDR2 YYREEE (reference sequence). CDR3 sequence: CASSFRFGQETQYF. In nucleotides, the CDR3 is TGTGCCAGCAGCTTCCGGTTTGGGCAAGAGACCCAGTACTTC.

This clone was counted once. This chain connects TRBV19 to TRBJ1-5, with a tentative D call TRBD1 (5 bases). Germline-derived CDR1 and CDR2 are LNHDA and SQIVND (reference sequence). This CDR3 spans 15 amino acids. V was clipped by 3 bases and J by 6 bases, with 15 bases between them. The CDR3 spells CASSIAQGSAQPQHF. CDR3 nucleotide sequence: TGTGCCAGTAGTATCGCCCAGGGATCCGCTCAGCCCCAGCATTTT.

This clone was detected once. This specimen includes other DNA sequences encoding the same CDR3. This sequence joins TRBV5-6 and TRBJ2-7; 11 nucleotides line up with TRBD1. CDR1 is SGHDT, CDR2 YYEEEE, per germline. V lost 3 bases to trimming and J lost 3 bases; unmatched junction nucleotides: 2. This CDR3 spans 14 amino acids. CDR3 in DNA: TGTGCCAGCAGCTGGACAGGGGGCGGCTACGAGCAGTACTTC. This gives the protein CASSWTGGGYEQYF.

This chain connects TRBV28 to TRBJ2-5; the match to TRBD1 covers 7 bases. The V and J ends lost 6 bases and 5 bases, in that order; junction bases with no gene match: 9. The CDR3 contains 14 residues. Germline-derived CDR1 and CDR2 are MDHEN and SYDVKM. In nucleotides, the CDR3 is TGTGCCAGCAGCTTCGACAGGGCAGCGGAGACCCAGTACTTC. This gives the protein CASSFDRAAETQYF.

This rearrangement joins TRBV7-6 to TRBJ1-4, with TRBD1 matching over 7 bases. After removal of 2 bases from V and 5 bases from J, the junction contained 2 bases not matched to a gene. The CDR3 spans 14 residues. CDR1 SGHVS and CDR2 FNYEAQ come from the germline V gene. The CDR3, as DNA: TGTGCCAGCAGCTTATGGGGACAGAATGAAAAACTGTTTTTT. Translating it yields CASSLWGQNEKLFF.

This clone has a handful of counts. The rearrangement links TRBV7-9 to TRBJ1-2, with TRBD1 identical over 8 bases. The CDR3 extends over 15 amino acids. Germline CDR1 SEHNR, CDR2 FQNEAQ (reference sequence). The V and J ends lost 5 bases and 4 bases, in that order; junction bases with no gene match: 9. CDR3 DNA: TGTGCCAGCAGCGAGAGACAGGGGCGCGGCTATGGCTACACCTTC. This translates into CASSERQGRGYGYTF.

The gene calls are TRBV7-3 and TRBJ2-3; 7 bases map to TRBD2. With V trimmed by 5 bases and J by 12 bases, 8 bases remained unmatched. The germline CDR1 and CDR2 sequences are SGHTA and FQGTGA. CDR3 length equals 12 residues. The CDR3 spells CASSRPGLNQYF. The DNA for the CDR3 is TGTGCCAGCAGCCGACCGGGACTAAATCAGTATTTT. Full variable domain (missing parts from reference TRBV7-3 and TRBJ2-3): GAGVSQTPSNKVTEKGKYVELRCDPISGHTALYWYRQSLGQGPEFLIYFQGTGAADDSGLPNDRFFAVRPEGSVSTLKIQRTERGDSAVYLCASSRPGLNQYFGPGTRLTVL.

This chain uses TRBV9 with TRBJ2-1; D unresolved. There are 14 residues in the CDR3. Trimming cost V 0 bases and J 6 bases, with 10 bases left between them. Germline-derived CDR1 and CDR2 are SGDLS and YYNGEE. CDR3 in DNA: TGTGCCAGCAGCGTAGACGGTAGCTCCAATGAGCAGTTCTTC. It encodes CASSVDGSSNEQFF. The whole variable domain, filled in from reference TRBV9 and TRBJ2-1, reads DSGVTQTPKHLITATGQRVTLRCSPRSGDLSVYWYQQSLDQGLQFLIQYYNGEERAKGNILERFSAQQFPDLHSELNLSSLELGDSALYFCASSVDGSSNEQFFGPGTRLTVL.

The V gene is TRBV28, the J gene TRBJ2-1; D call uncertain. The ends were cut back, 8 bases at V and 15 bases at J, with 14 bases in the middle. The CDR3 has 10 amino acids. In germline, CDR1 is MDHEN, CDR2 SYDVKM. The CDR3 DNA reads TGTGCCAGCGGTAGTTATAAATGGTTCTTC. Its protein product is CASGSYKWFF.

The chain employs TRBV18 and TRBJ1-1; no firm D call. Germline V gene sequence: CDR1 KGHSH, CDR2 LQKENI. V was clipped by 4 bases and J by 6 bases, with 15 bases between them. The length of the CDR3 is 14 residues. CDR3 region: CASSRKGVSAEAFF. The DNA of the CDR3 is TGTGCCAGCTCACGGAAGGGCGTTAGCGCTGAAGCTTTCTTT.